This T cell receptor beta chain appears in the sequencing data of a study of T cell responses to AZD1222 COVID-19 vaccine. Study at large: Some second doses came at about 4 weeks and others at about 12 weeks; these were pooled.

Trimming took off 6 bases at V and 4 bases at J, with 13 bases between the two ends. The CDR3 is made up of 14 amino acids. CDR1 MNHEY and CDR2 SVGAGI come from the germline V gene. Clones were sequenced by immunoSEQ multiplex PCR, and TCRdb holds only the in-frame ones, with some missing. The repertoire holds 95,000 to 150,000 clones, with 70% to 90% as singletons. General observations from the study: Spike as a whole was targeted by vaccine-associated CD4 TCRs, dominant at 160-218 and 743-854. White British people made up most donors, females outnumbered males, and clonal diversity was possibly underestimated.

Comment on this clone: Its matching antigen is unknown.

This TCR was recovered from an adult in good health. The V gene is TRBV6-5, the J gene TRBJ2-1, with D maybe TRBD1 (5 bases). The source was peripheral blood, collected on day 0 of AZD1222 vaccination. The DNA for the CDR3 is TGTGCCAGCAGCCAAAATACAGGTTACAATGAGCAGTTCTTC. As protein: CASSQNTGYNEQFF.